This T cell receptor beta chain emerged from a study of T cells expressing NK-cell markers. CDR3 length equals 15 residues. Germline lookup yields CDR1 ENHRY and CDR2 SYGVKD. TCRdb reprocessed the 5' RACE reads, keeping one entry per CDR3 protein, no DNA. This sample lists 250,000 to 300,000 distinct CDR3 sequences; its ten largest clones have more than 3.5%. Sequencing was done on a sample of blood T cells: a sorted CD56 or NKG2C T cell subset, CD4+ or CD8+ T cells, or bulk PBMC T cells (not recorded which). This receptor was taken from a woman between 18 and 69 years old in good health. The chain joins TRBV10-3 to TRBJ1-2; the D call of TRBD1 rests on TCRdb alone, since no DNA is present to check it. The CDR3 sequence is CAISEPGQREHYFTF.